A selection of T cell receptor beta chains follows, all from one sample in a study of T cell clusters in autoimmune cytopenias. TCRdb re-called the multiplex PCR reads and catalogs CDR3 proteins one per entry, DNA excluded. The sample data list about 15,000 distinct CDR3 sequences. These data also featured in a second study, about T cell repertoires in aging, cancer and after chemotherapy.

The sample consisted of peripheral blood. Receptor source: a human donor in good health. Each CDR3 is given with its conserved first and last residue. Size tells how often a clone was seen (once, few, many) or the class of an expanded clone, and some rows leave it out.

J: TRBJ1-4; size: .; V: TRBV30; CDR3: CAGTPVGKGEKLFF
J: TRBJ2-2; size: .; V: TRBV27; CDR3: CASRQWPAATGELFF
J: TRBJ2-3; size: .; V: TRBV5-1; CDR3: CASRPSGTATDTQYF
J: TRBJ2-4; size: .; V: TRBV11-3; CDR3: CASSSYGPPAIQYF
J: TRBJ1-2; size: .; V: TRBV6-2/TRBV6-3; CDR3: CASTPSGARRYGYTF
J: TRBJ1-2; size: .; V: TRBV19; CDR3: CASSISGGENGYTF
J: TRBJ2-1; size: .; V: TRBV5-6; CDR3: CASTFGARDEQFF
J: TRBJ2-6; size: .; V: TRBV27; CDR3: CASSQEGGGAGANVLTF
J: TRBJ2-5; size: .; V: TRBV5-5; CDR3: CASSLGFGREEETQYF
J: TRBJ2-1; size: .; V: TRBV5-5; CDR3: CASSLTGGLAGGDNEQFF
J: TRBJ1-5; size: .; V: TRBV6-6; CDR3: CASKVYTDQPQHF
J: TRBJ2-1; size: .; V: TRBV6-1; CDR3: CASIGAGTSGRNEQFF
J: TRBJ2-1; size: .; V: TRBV19; CDR3: CASSIRLSRTDEQFF
J: TRBJ2-7; size: medium-sized; V: TRBV19; CDR3: CATQTGTLPYEQYF
J: TRBJ2-5; size: .; V: TRBV11-1; CDR3: CASSPGGEETQYF
J: TRBJ2-6; size: medium-sized; V: TRBV6-5; CDR3: CASSGSGANVLTF
J: TRBJ2-1; size: medium-sized; V: TRBV11-3; CDR3: CASSLDLGDGEQFF
J: TRBJ2-7; size: .; V: TRBV6-6; CDR3: CASSSQGALPEQYF
J: TRBJ1-1; size: .; V: TRBV13; CDR3: CASTLLGQARNTEAFF
J: TRBJ1-3; size: .; V: TRBV30; CDR3: CAWSVGGVDNTIYF
J: TRBJ2-1; size: .; V: TRBV6-1; CDR3: CASSPREVQFF
J: TRBJ1-1; size: .; V: TRBV19; CDR3: CASGSTGSGTEAFF
J: TRBJ2-5; size: medium-sized; V: TRBV19; CDR3: CASGNPWDAETQYF
J: TRBJ2-3; size: .; V: TRBV11-3; CDR3: CASSLESLAGGRDTQYF
J: TRBJ2-7; size: .; V: TRBV6-5; CDR3: CASSLSGGTAYEQYF
J: TRBJ1-5; size: .; V: TRBV6-6; CDR3: CASSNGVYGNQPQHF
J: TRBJ2-3; size: .; V: TRBV27; CDR3: CASSLRAGSGRQTDTQYF
J: TRBJ2-1; size: .; V: TRBV6-6; CDR3: CASSSGTLGEQFF
J: TRBJ2-7; size: .; V: TRBV11-3; CDR3: CASSQNREAYEQYF
J: TRBJ2-1; size: medium-sized; V: TRBV15; CDR3: CATSRDRSPGVEQFF
J: TRBJ2-3; size: .; V: TRBV29-1; CDR3: CSVEGGGRSVIDTQYF
J: TRBJ2-1; size: .; V: TRBV27; CDR3: CASREASRNEQFF
J: TRBJ2-3; size: .; V: TRBV27; CDR3: CASSRDYRDTQYF
J: TRBJ1-2; size: .; V: TRBV19; CDR3: CASSPGLSYGYTF
J: TRBJ2-1; size: .; V: TRBV7-2; CDR3: CASSPREGPYNEQFF
J: TRBJ2-1; size: .; V: TRBV19; CDR3: CASDGGSHYNEQFF
J: TRBJ1-3; size: .; V: TRBV30; CDR3: CAWSGGQGRVGGNTIYF